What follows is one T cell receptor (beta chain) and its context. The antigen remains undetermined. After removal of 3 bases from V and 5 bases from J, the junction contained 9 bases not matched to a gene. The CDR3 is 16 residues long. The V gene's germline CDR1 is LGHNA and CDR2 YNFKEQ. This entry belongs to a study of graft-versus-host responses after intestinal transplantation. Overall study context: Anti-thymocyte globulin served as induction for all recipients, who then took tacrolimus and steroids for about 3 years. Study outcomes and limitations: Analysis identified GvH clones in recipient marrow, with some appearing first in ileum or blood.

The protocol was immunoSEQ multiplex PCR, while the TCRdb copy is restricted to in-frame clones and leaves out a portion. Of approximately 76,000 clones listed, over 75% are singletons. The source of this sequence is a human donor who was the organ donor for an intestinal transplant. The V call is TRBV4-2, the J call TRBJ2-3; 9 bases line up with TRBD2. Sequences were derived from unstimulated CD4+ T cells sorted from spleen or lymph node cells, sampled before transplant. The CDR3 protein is CASSQTGTSRGDTQYF. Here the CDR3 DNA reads TGTGCCAGCAGCCAGACCGGGACTAGCAGAGGAGATACGCAGTATTTT.